Listed below are T cell receptor beta chains from one sample, sequenced in a study of blood T cell repertoires in COVID-19. This table comes from immunoSEQ multiplex PCR, and its TCRdb copy is limited to in-frame clones, with some not included. Of some 200,000 clones listed, around 85% are singletons. What was sequenced was peripheral blood. The receptors stem from a woman aged 60 to 75 with acute or convalescent COVID-19. Both conserved end residues are part of each CDR3. A D gene is named only where the DNA matches it firmly. Rows may omit the clone size; those that give it use once, few, many or a size class.

TRBJ2-1 NA TRBV27 15 TRBD2 CASSPLGTNRNEQFF TGTGCCAGCAGTCCCCTCGGGACTAATCGCAATGAGCAGTTCTTC
TRBJ1-4 few TRBV3-1/TRBV3-2 14 TRBD1 CASSLQGAREKLFF TGTGCCAGCAGCTTACAGGGGGCTCGTGAAAAACTGTTTTTT
TRBJ2-1 NA TRBV7-6 16 TRBD2 CASSFTGLVMGNEQFF TGTGCCAGCAGCTTTACGGGACTAGTTATGGGCAATGAGCAGTTCTTC
TRBJ2-2 few TRBV25-1 13 NA CASRSDYTGELFF TGTGCCAGCAGGTCGGACTACACCGGGGAGCTGTTTTTT
TRBJ1-1 once TRBV19 8 NA CASGRAFF TGTGCCAGTGGGAGAGCTTTCTTT
TRBJ1-1 few TRBV6-6 14 NA CASVPGQPNTEAFF TGTGCCAGCGTACCGGGACAACCGAACACTGAAGCTTTCTTT
TRBJ1-2 NA TRBV5-4 15 TRBD1 CASSLVGTGSGGYTF TGTGCCAGCAGCCTGGTGGGGACAGGGAGTGGAGGCTACACCTTC
TRBJ2-5 NA TRBV11-3 16 TRBD2 CASSSRLAGKGETQYF TGTGCCAGCAGCTCGCGACTAGCGGGCAAGGGGGAGACCCAGTACTTC
TRBJ1-4 NA TRBV27 14 NA CASSWQGPNEKLFF TGTGCCAGCAGTTGGCAGGGCCCTAATGAAAAACTGTTTTTT
TRBJ2-5 NA TRBV5-5 15 TRBD2 CASYASGIGGETQYF TGTGCCAGCTACGCTAGCGGGATAGGGGGAGAGACCCAGTACTTC
TRBJ1-5 NA TRBV6-1 15 TRBD1 CASSWGQGALQPQHF TGTGCCAGCAGTTGGGGACAGGGGGCTCTTCAGCCCCAGCATTTT